This T cell receptor beta chain stems from a study of regulatory T cells in long-lasting Graves disease. To note about this clonotype: Its antigen is unidentified.

Sample time point: newly diagnosed GD, antithyroid drugs for less than 3 months. Following extraction of RNA from PBMCs, that RNA was used to make the TCR library. The CDR3 runs 17 residues. Germline CDR1 and CDR2: SEHNR and FQNEAQ (reference sequence). J gave up 7 bases and V 1 base, and 10 bases lay outside the gene matches. In building TCR beta libraries, iRepertoire HTBI primers were used together with Arm-PCR of CDR3 regions. TCRdb analysed the multiplex PCR reads with MiXCR anew, one entry per CDR3 protein. Of approximately 560,000 distinct CDR3 sequences listed, approximately 16% are singletons. Overall study findings and caveats: TCR diversity was lower in persistent Graves' patients (versus newly diagnosed ones).

These same records also appear under a second study, on T cells in Graves' hyperthyroidism and ophthalmopathy. This second report adds: Most clonotypes expanded in the thyroid (above 0.001) were also present in blood.

The J gene is TRBJ2-4, the V gene TRBV7-9; 10 positions agree with TRBD2. The sequence came from a man younger than 30 with Graves disease. The starting material was peripheral blood mononuclear cells (PBMCs), obtained at new diagnosis, from a patient treated with antithyroid drugs. The CDR3 protein is CASSLDQREGLGNIQYF. The CDR3 DNA reads TGTGCCAGCAGCTTAGACCAGCGGGAGGGCCTGGGGAACATTCAGTACTTC.